The clone carrying this TCR beta chain was recorded many times. The source of the sample is a study of T cells in Graves' hyperthyroidism and ophthalmopathy. TCR beta CDR3 region amplification was performed from RNA transcripts. A first-round RT-PCR of the TCR CDR3 used the HTBI primer set. TCRdb recomputed calls from the multiplex PCR reads with MiXCR, one row per CDR3 protein. The profile shows under 350,000 distinct CDR3 sequences, about a sixth of them singletons. Per the germline V gene, CDR1 is MNHEY and CDR2 is SVGEGT. Deletions cut 7 bases from V and 10 bases from J, with 22 bases between. CDR3 length: 14 amino acids.

This sequence joins TRBV6-2 or TRBV6-3 and TRBJ1-1; no clear D. Material: blood. The sequence was collected from an older woman with Graves' ophthalmopathy. The DNA for the CDR3 is TGTGCCAGCATAGGTCGACCACGACTCGTAGGAGCTTTCTTT. It encodes CASIGRPRLVGAFF.